These 21 T cell receptor beta chains share one sample of origin, sequenced in a study of blood T cell repertoires in COVID-19. Some clones are missing from TCRdb's copy, which holds only in-frame ones; the method was immunoSEQ multiplex PCR. This sample yields just over 250,000 clones, of which 80% to 90% are seen a single time; roughly 10% belongs to the top ten. Sequenced: peripheral blood. The source of these receptors is a woman aged 65 to 85 with COVID-19, enrolled during active disease.

The table lists this clone with a count of one. This chain uses TRBV6-5 with TRBJ2-2; D remains unclear. Germline V CDR1 and CDR2: MNHEY, SVGAGI. CDR3 size: 15 residues. V dropped 6 bases and J dropped 0 bases, with 11 bases sitting between them. The CDR3 bases are TGTGCCAGCAGGGAGCCGGGTACGAACACCGGGGAGCTGTTTTTT. It translates to CASREPGTNTGELFF.

The chain is built from TRBV9 and TRBJ2-2; D possibly corresponds to TRBD1 (6 bases). Germline assignment: CDR1 SGDLS and CDR2 YYNGEE. The CDR3 loop spans 15 amino acids. The V end lost 6 bases, the J end lost 5 bases, and 17 bases lay between the germline ends. CDR3 nucleotide sequence: TGTGCCAGCACCCCCCAAGGGGGAAAGACCGGGGAGCTGTTTTTT. Translation: CASTPQGGKTGELFF. The full variable domain, with the rest looked up from reference TRBV9 and TRBJ2-2, is DSGVTQTPKHLITATGQRVTLRCSPRSGDLSVYWYQQSLDQGLQFLIQYYNGEERAKGNILERFSAQQFPDLHSELNLSSLELGDSALYFCASTPQGGKTGELFFGEGSRLTVL.

CDR3 nucleotides: TGCGCCAGCAGCCCCATAGCGGACCGCACAGATACGCAGTATTTT. It encodes CASSPIADRTDTQYF. The V and J genes are TRBV5-1 and TRBJ2-3, with a tentative D call TRBD2 (6 bases). There are 15 residues in the CDR3. The V end was cut by 4 bases, the J end by 1 base, with 13 bases between. CDR1 is SGHRS, CDR2 YFSETQ, per germline.

This chain connects TRBV21-1 to TRBJ2-1; the D call TRBD2 from the table was never checked on the DNA. TRBV21-1 represents a pseudogene. The CDR3 runs 16 residues. The CDR3 sequence: CASPGVLAGFMDEQFF. CDR3 in DNA: TGTGCCAGCCCAGGGGTCCTAGCGGGATTTATGGATGAGCAGTTCTTC.

The chain is built from TRBV9 and TRBJ1-4, with TRBD1 as a possible D gene (6 bases). This CDR3 spans 17 amino acids. Germline loops: CDR1 SGDLS, CDR2 YYNGEE. Trimming pared 4 bases from V and 4 bases from J, leaving 20 bases between. The chain's CDR3 is CASSPEQRQADNEKLFF. As DNA, the CDR3 is TGTGCCAGCAGCCCGGAACAGAGACAGGCGGATAATGAAAAACTGTTTTTT.

This clone was seen just once. V is TRBV19 and J is TRBJ2-5, with D possibly matching TRBD2 (6 bases). The CDR3 has 15 residues. The ends were cut back, 2 bases at V and 2 bases at J, with 12 bases in the middle. Germline V gene data show CDR1 as LNHDA and CDR2 as SQIVND (reference sequence). The CDR3 sequence is CASSIRSGGQETQYF. DNA for the CDR3: TGTGCCAGTAGTATAAGAAGCGGAGGGCAAGAGACCCAGTACTTC.

The chain links TRBV7-3 to TRBJ2-7, with 9 bases that match TRBD1. This CDR3 has 15 amino acids. Per germline, CDR1 SGHTA and CDR2 FQGTGA. Trimming at V came to 3 bases and at J to 2 bases, leaving 5 bases not matched to a gene. CDR3: CASSFLGQGPYEQYF. The CDR3 nucleotides read TGTGCCAGCAGCTTCCTGGGACAGGGACCCTACGAGCAGTACTTC.

V usage is TRBV3-1 (or the pseudogene TRBV3-2) and J usage is TRBJ2-3; 12 positions agree with TRBD2. V lost 0 bases, J lost 1 base, and 11 bases stayed unmatched. The length of the CDR3 is 20 residues. Germline V lookup: CDR1 LGHDT, CDR2 YNNKEL (reference sequence). The CDR3 reads CASSQDHLAGGPSGTDTQYF. The CDR3 DNA reads TGTGCCAGCAGCCAAGATCACCTAGCGGGAGGGCCCTCGGGCACAGATACGCAGTATTTT.

J is TRBJ1-3 and V is TRBV18, with a tentative D call TRBD1 (5 bases). The CDR3 totals 15 residues. The V end lost 3 bases, the J end lost 0 bases, and 9 bases lay between the germline ends. CDR1 is KGHSH, CDR2 LQKENI, per germline. CDR3: CASSPLDISGNTIYF. The CDR3 DNA is TGTGCCAGCTCACCCCTGGACATCTCTGGAAACACCATATATTTT.

This clone was picked up one time. The chain joins TRBV9 to TRBJ2-4, with 9 nucleotides matching TRBD1. The CDR3 is 16 amino acids. Germline CDR1 is SGDLS and CDR2 is YYNGEE. Trimming removed 3 bases from V and 3 bases from J; junction bases left unmatched: 7. CDR3 region: CASSAGTGYGKNIQYF. The CDR3 region has the DNA TGTGCCAGCAGCGCCGGGACAGGGTATGGCAAAAACATTCAGTACTTC.

V gene TRBV4-1 combines with J gene TRBJ1-2; 11 positions match TRBD1. The CDR3 sequence is 15 residues long. Germline V gene lookup returns CDR1 MGHRA and CDR2 YSYEKL. The trim removed 1 base at V and 4 bases at J, leaving 2 bases unmatched. CDR3: CASSQGTGGSYGYTF. For the CDR3, the DNA is TGCGCCAGCAGCCAAGGGACAGGGGGCAGCTATGGCTACACCTTC.

The J gene is TRBJ1-2, the V gene TRBV7-2; no clear D. Trimming shortened V by 7 bases and J by 3 bases, and 18 bases separated the two germline ends. Germline values: CDR1 SGHTA, CDR2 FQGNSA. The CDR3 is 15 residues long. This CDR3 is CASTLTPAEYYGYTF. The CDR3 DNA follows: TGTGCCAGCACCCTTACGCCGGCGGAATACTATGGCTACACCTTC. Using reference TRBV7-2 and TRBJ1-2 for the parts outside the CDR3, the full variable domain is GAGVSQSPSNKVTEKGKDVELRCDPISGHTALYWYRQSLGQGLEFLIYFQGNSAPDKSGLPSDRFSAERTGGSVSTLTIQRTQQEDSAVYLCASTLTPAEYYGYTFGSGTRLTVV.

The rearrangement links TRBV11-3 to TRBJ2-1; TRBD2 might be the D (6 bases). V was clipped by 6 bases and J by 5 bases, with 20 bases between them. The CDR3 spans 16 residues. Germline V gives CDR1 SGHNT, CDR2 YENEEA. In nucleotides, the CDR3 is TGTGCCAGCAGTCCAGGGCTCCCAGGCGGGGACAATGAGCAGTTCTTC. Encoded protein: CASSPGLPGGDNEQFF.

J is TRBJ1-5 and V is TRBV7-8; D is perhaps TRBD1 (6 bases). Germline CDR1 SGHVS, CDR2 FQNEAQ. Trimming pared 5 bases from V and 3 bases from J, leaving 11 bases between. This CDR3 region has 14 residues. CDR3 in amino acids: CASSEDSLNQPQHF. The CDR3 coding sequence is TGTGCCAGCAGCGAGGACAGCCTCAATCAGCCCCAGCATTTT.

The rearrangement links TRBV27 to TRBJ2-7; 9 nucleotides agree with TRBD1. This CDR3 comprises 15 residues. The junction had 9 bases not matched to a gene; V was cut back by 6 bases and J by 3 bases. Germline CDR1 is MNHEY and CDR2 is SMNVEV (reference sequence). The CDR3 spells CASSKSGQGYYEQYF. DNA for the CDR3: TGTGCCAGCAGCAAATCGGGACAGGGATACTACGAGCAGTACTTC.

The chain joins TRBV5-1 to TRBJ2-5; TRBD1 aligns across 8 bases. The CDR3 sequence is 16 residues long. V gave up 0 bases and J gave up 5 bases; unmatched junction bases: 9. Germline V gene data show CDR1 as SGHRS and CDR2 as YFSETQ. This chain's CDR3 is CASSLAVAGGRETQYF. CDR3 nucleotide sequence: TGCGCCAGCAGCTTGGCAGTGGCAGGGGGCCGGGAGACCCAGTACTTC. Together with reference TRBV5-1 and TRBJ2-5, the CDR3 gives the full variable domain: KAGVTQTPRYLIKTRGQQVTLSCSPISGHRSVSWYQQTPGQGLQFLFEYFSETQRNKGNFPGRFSGRQFSNSRSEMNVSTLELGDSALYLCASSLAVAGGRETQYFGPGTRLLVL.

The V call is TRBV7-8, the J call TRBJ1-3, with 7 bases lining up with TRBD1. After removal of 3 bases from V and 5 bases from J, the junction contained 4 bases not matched to a gene. This CDR3 region has 14 residues. Germline V lookup: CDR1 SGHVS, CDR2 FQNEAQ. CDR3 in amino acids: CASSFTGVRNTIYF. DNA for the CDR3: TGTGCCAGCAGCTTTACAGGGGTTCGAAACACCATATATTTT.

This clone was seen once. The chain couples TRBV4-1 to TRBJ1-4, with D possibly TRBD1 on 6 matching bases. The CDR3 totals 16 residues. The germline V gene encodes CDR1 MGHRA and CDR2 YSYEKL. V was cut by 3 bases and J by 5 bases, with 16 bases left in between. This CDR3 is CASSHNSGRGNEKLFF. The CDR3 DNA follows: TGCGCCAGCAGCCATAATTCGGGCAGGGGAAATGAAAAACTGTTTTTT.

This sequence joins TRBV3-1 (or the pseudogene TRBV3-2) and TRBJ2-3; TRBD2 agrees at 11 bases. The CDR3 runs to 18 residues. The V segment lost 1 base and the J segment 6 bases; nucleotides outside the gene matches: 12. The germline CDR1 and CDR2 sequences are LGHDT and YNNKEL (reference sequence). CDR3: CASSQATLAGARSDTQYF. The CDR3 coding sequence is TGTGCCAGCAGCCAAGCTACACTAGCGGGAGCGCGCTCCGATACGCAGTATTTT.

The genes are TRBV7-9 and TRBJ2-5, with TRBD2 matching over 9 bases. V shed 2 bases, J shed 3 bases, and the junction held 4 bases outside the gene matches. CDR3 length: 15 residues. Germline V gene data show CDR1 as SEHNR and CDR2 as FQNEAQ (reference sequence). Written as DNA, the CDR3 is TGTGCCAGCAGCTTACCGACTAGCGGAGAAGAGACCCAGTACTTC. This gives the protein CASSLPTSGEETQYF.

The chain has TRBV9 and TRBJ1-3, with D possibly TRBD1 on 6 matching bases. The CDR3 runs 17 residues. Per germline, CDR1 SGDLS and CDR2 YYNGEE. Trimming pared 0 bases from V and 0 bases from J, leaving 13 bases between. In DNA form, the CDR3 reads TGTGCCAGCAGCGTAGGTCAGGGGCTGGGCTCTGGAAACACCATATATTTT. The encoded protein is CASSVGQGLGSGNTIYF. The full variable domain, with the rest looked up from reference TRBV9 and TRBJ1-3, is DSGVTQTPKHLITATGQRVTLRCSPRSGDLSVYWYQQSLDQGLQFLIQYYNGEERAKGNILERFSAQQFPDLHSELNLSSLELGDSALYFCASSVGQGLGSGNTIYFGEGSWLTVV.